The 24 T cell receptor beta chains below all came from one sample that was sequenced in a study of CD4 T cells in relation to SARS-CoV-2 and coronaviruses. What these receptors recognize is not known. Before the COVID-19 pandemic, during about 2011-2019, CD4+ T cells were taken from unexposed donors. Isolation of CD4+ T cells took place after about eleven days in culture. Produced via immunoSEQ multiplex PCR; TCRdb's table is partial and in-frame only. The sample holds around 18,000 clones, over 65% seen once. Sequenced sample: CD4+ T cells from PBMCs, cultured in vitro. The source of these receptors is a human donor in good health.

The chain combines TRBV11-2 with TRBJ1-1; 7 nucleotides agree with TRBD1. Germline V CDR1 and CDR2: SGHAT, FQNNGV. V shed 6 bases and J 6 bases; nucleotides not matched to a gene: 13. This CDR3 has 15 amino acids. CDR3 DNA: TGTGCCAGCAGTCATCCCAAAACAGGGGCCCCTGAAGCTTTCTTT. This codes for CASSHPKTGAPEAFF. Full variable domain (remainder filled in from reference TRBV11-2 and TRBJ1-1): EAGVAQSPRYKIIEKRQSVAFWCNPISGHATLYWYQQILGQGPKLLIQFQNNGVVDDSQLPKDRFSAERLKGVDSTLKIQPAKLEDSAVYLCASSHPKTGAPEAFFGQGTRLTVV.

The chain recombines TRBV6-6 with TRBJ2-1; no definite D call. Trimming pared 6 bases from V and 4 bases from J, leaving 16 bases between. This CDR3 has 15 residues. The germline CDR1 and CDR2 sequences are MNHNY and SVGAGI (reference sequence). CDR3 loop: CASSPASFSYNEQFF. The CDR3 region has the DNA TGTGCCAGCAGCCCTGCCAGCTTCTCTTACAATGAGCAGTTCTTC.

This clone has a handful of counts. The same CDR3 can be traced to other DNA sequences in this sample. The gene calls are TRBV6-1 and TRBJ1-2; D remains unclear. This CDR3 region has 11 residues. The V end was cut by 7 bases, the J end by 8 bases, with 11 bases between. CDR1 is MNHNS and CDR2 is SASEGT in the germline V gene. The CDR3 sequence is CASTGLGGYTF. In nucleotides, the CDR3 is TGTGCCAGCACTGGGCTCGGGGGCTACACCTTC.

The chain has TRBV28 and TRBJ1-5; tentative D call: TRBD1 (5 bases). This CDR3 contains 13 residues. Deletions cut 8 bases from V and 7 bases from J, with 15 bases between. Per germline, CDR1 MDHEN and CDR2 SYDVKM. This CDR3 reads CASDPGGGQPQHF. In nucleotides, the CDR3 is TGTGCCAGCGACCCGGGGGGGGGACAGCCCCAGCATTTT.

By sample fraction, this clone is large. Other nucleotide sequences in the sample specify the same CDR3. The rearrangement links TRBV3-1 (or the pseudogene TRBV3-2) to TRBJ2-1; possibly TRBD2 for D (5 bases). The V gene's germline CDR1 is LGHDT and CDR2 YNNKEL (reference sequence). The germline V and J ends were trimmed by 6 bases and 0 bases, with 6 bases remaining between them. The CDR3 runs 13 residues. The chain's CDR3 is CASRGLSYNEQFF. The DNA for the CDR3 is TGTGCCAGCAGAGGACTCTCCTACAATGAGCAGTTCTTC.

The chain joins TRBV7-3 to TRBJ1-5, with a weak D call TRBD1 (5 bases). The CDR3 has 16 residues. CDR1 is SGHTA and CDR2 is FQGTGA in the germline V gene. Trimming took 7 bases from V and 2 from J, leaving 18 bases between them. CDR3 region: CASTLSWGVGNQPQHF. The CDR3 DNA reads as TGTGCCAGCACCCTATCGTGGGGGGTAGGCAATCAGCCCCAGCATTTT.

This clone is medium-sized (0.01 to 0.1%) within its sample. CDR3 protein: CASSDGSRNYGYTF. CDR3 in DNA: TGTGCCAGCAGTGATGGGAGCCGAAACTATGGCTACACCTTC. The V gene is TRBV2, the J gene TRBJ1-2; D is uncertain. The germline V gene encodes CDR1 SNHLY and CDR2 FYNNEI. CDR3 length: 14 amino acids. Trimming cost V 3 bases and J 2 bases, with 10 bases left between them.

For the CDR3, the DNA is TGTGCCAGCAGCTTGTTTCCGGGACTAGCGGGAGATGAGCAGTTCTTC. Protein: CASSLFPGLAGDEQFF. This chain joins TRBV5-4 and TRBJ2-1; TRBD2 matches 14 bases. The CDR3 consists of 16 residues. Germline V gene data show CDR1 as SGHNT and CDR2 as YYREEE (reference sequence). Trimming removed 1 base from V and 8 bases from J; junction bases left unmatched: 5.

The rearrangement joins TRBV5-1 to TRBJ2-7; D perhaps matches TRBD2 (5 bases). Trimming removed 4 bases from V and 7 bases from J, with 15 bases in between. This CDR3 comprises 13 residues. Per germline, CDR1 SGHRS and CDR2 YFSETQ. The DNA for the CDR3 is TGCGCCAGCAGCCCGACGACTAAAGGGGAGCAGTACTTC. Translation gives CASSPTTKGEQYF. The full variable domain, in which reference TRBV5-1 and TRBJ2-7 provide the parts outside the CDR3, is KAGVTQTPRYLIKTRGQQVTLSCSPISGHRSVSWYQQTPGQGLQFLFEYFSETQRNKGNFPGRFSGRQFSNSRSEMNVSTLELGDSALYLCASSPTTKGEQYFGPGTRLTVT.

This clone was picked up one time. The chain combines TRBV21-1 with TRBJ2-7; whether TRBD1, the table's D call, matches the DNA was not checked. TRBV21-1 is recorded as a pseudogene. The CDR3 has 14 amino acids. The CDR3 sequence: CASSVRDRGYEQYF. DNA of the CDR3: TGTGCCAGCAGCGTACGGGACAGGGGCTACGAGCAGTACTTC.

The V and J genes are TRBV6-2 or TRBV6-3 and TRBJ2-5, with 8 bases identical to TRBD1. Germline V lookup: CDR1 MNHEY, CDR2 SVGEGT. This CDR3 has 18 residues. Germline trimming cut 2 bases from V and 2 bases from J; bases unmatched to any gene: 13. As DNA, the CDR3 is TGTGCCAGCAGTTACGGGACGGGAATAGGACAGGGACAAGAGACCCAGTACTTC. Its protein product is CASSYGTGIGQGQETQYF.

This chain connects TRBV11-2 to TRBJ1-2, with no clear D. The germline CDR1 and CDR2 sequences are SGHAT and FQNNGV. V was clipped by 3 bases and J by 6 bases, with 8 bases between them. The CDR3 sequence is 12 residues long. The CDR3 coding sequence is TGTGCCAGCAGCTTGGGCGGAGATGGCTACACCTTC. Its translation is CASSLGGDGYTF.

The chain employs TRBV9 and TRBJ1-2, with unresolved D. Per germline, CDR1 SGDLS and CDR2 YYNGEE. The CDR3 runs to 16 residues. Deletions cut 4 bases from V and 5 bases from J, with 21 bases between. The CDR3 region has the DNA TGTGCCAGCAGCCCAACCCAGGACCCCATAACTTATGGCTACACCTTC. Its protein product is CASSPTQDPITYGYTF.

The chain combines TRBV7-9 with TRBJ2-7; D may be TRBD1 (6 bases). The CDR3 spans 13 residues. Germline loops: CDR1 SEHNR, CDR2 FQNEAQ (reference sequence). The germline V and J ends were trimmed by 5 bases and 1 base, with 9 bases remaining between them. Here the CDR3 DNA reads TGTGCCAGCAGCCGGACAGCATCCTACGAGCAGTACTTC. Residues: CASSRTASYEQYF.

This sequence joins TRBV7-9 and TRBJ2-5; tentatively, D is TRBD2 (5 bases). Per the germline V gene, CDR1 is SEHNR and CDR2 is FQNEAQ (reference sequence). CDR3 length: 16 amino acids. Trimming left V 3 bases short and J 5 bases short, with 19 bases between. The CDR3 here is CASSFKTGSVGETQYF. Written as DNA, the CDR3 is TGTGCCAGCAGCTTTAAGACTGGGAGCGTAGGGGAGACCCAGTACTTC.

J is TRBJ2-7 and V is TRBV28; 7 bases are shared with TRBD1. This CDR3 is 15 amino acids long. CDR1 MDHEN and CDR2 SYDVKM come from the germline V gene. Trimming cost V 2 bases and J 1 base; bases outside gene matches: 5. The DNA of the CDR3 is TGTGCCAGCAGTTTAATTTTGGGACAGTCCTACGAGCAGTACTTC. Its protein product is CASSLILGQSYEQYF.

V usage is TRBV18 and J usage is TRBJ1-3; 7 nucleotides align to TRBD1. J lost 1 base, V lost 2 bases, and 2 bases had no gene match. This CDR3 has 15 residues. Germline V lookup: CDR1 KGHSH, CDR2 LQKENI. The CDR3 region is CASSPGQVSGNTIYF. CDR3 bases: TGTGCCAGCTCACCAGGACAGGTATCTGGAAACACCATATATTTT.

The chain recombines TRBV1 with TRBJ2-1; the tabulated D call, TRBD2, remains unverified against the DNA. TRBV1 constitutes a pseudogene. CDR3 length: 15 amino acids. In DNA, the CDR3 is TGCACCAGCAGCCCCGCGAAGACTAGCCGGGATGAGCAGTTCTTC. Translation gives CTSSPAKTSRDEQFF.

This clone was observed a single time. The rearrangement uses TRBV10-1 and TRBJ2-5; D possibly corresponds to TRBD1 (5 bases). Trimming took off 5 bases at V and 1 base at J, with 8 bases between the two ends. This CDR3 is 13 amino acids long. Germline CDR1 and CDR2: WNHNN and SYGVQD (reference sequence). DNA for the CDR3: TGCGCCAGCAGTTGGGGCCCCCAAGAGACCCAGTACTTC. Its translation is CASSWGPQETQYF.

This clone was detected a few times. The V call is TRBV11-2, the J call TRBJ1-3, with TRBD1 matching 7 bases. V shed 6 bases, J shed 4 bases, and the junction held 6 bases outside the gene matches. Germline CDR1 and CDR2: SGHAT and FQNNGV. This CDR3 is 14 amino acids long. The CDR3 loop reads CASSSLDRGNTIYF. The DNA for the CDR3 is TGTGCCAGCAGTTCCTTGGACAGGGGAAACACCATATATTTT.

The gene calls are TRBV7-6 and TRBJ2-7, with 11 bases identical to TRBD2. The CDR3 consists of 15 residues. The J segment lost 3 bases and the V segment lost 5 bases, leaving 6 bases of the junction unmatched. The germline V gene encodes CDR1 SGHVS and CDR2 FNYEAQ. The CDR3 loop reads CASSRAGTSGYEQYF. Here the CDR3 DNA reads TGTGCCAGCAGCCGAGCCGGGACTAGCGGCTACGAGCAGTACTTC.

In DNA form, the CDR3 reads TGTGCCAGCAGCAAAGGGAGGGGTTCCCTGCGGGAGCAGTTCTTC. Translated: CASSKGRGSLREQFF. The V and J genes are TRBV21-1 and TRBJ2-1; the table's D call TRBD2 went unverified against the DNA. TRBV21-1 is a pseudogene locus. This CDR3 comprises 15 residues.

The chain has TRBV24-1 and TRBJ2-1; 9 nucleotides agree with TRBD1. The CDR3 is 17 amino acids. V shed 2 bases, J shed 0 bases, and the junction held 4 bases outside the gene matches. Looked up from germline, CDR1 is KGHDR and CDR2 is SFDVKD. CDR3 residues: CATSDWGQGNSYNEQFF. The DNA for the CDR3 is TGTGCCACCAGTGATTGGGGACAGGGAAACTCCTACAATGAGCAGTTCTTC.

The genes are TRBV5-1 and TRBJ2-5; the match to TRBD2 covers 10 bases. The V segment lost 4 bases and the J segment 3 bases; nucleotides outside the gene matches: 3. Germline CDR1 SGHRS, CDR2 YFSETQ. The CDR3 runs to 14 residues. The CDR3 loop reads CASSIGLAEETQYF. The CDR3 coding sequence is TGCGCCAGCAGCATCGGACTAGCGGAAGAGACCCAGTACTTC.